The T cell receptor beta chain under discussion was sequenced for a study of T-cell reconstitution after alpha-beta-depleted transplantation in children (dated by TCRdb to the mid-2010s). The study in broad terms: Using TCR repertoire profiling, the study quantitatively followed how T-cell immune reconstitution unfolded in children after TCRalphabeta/CD19-depleted allogeneic hematopoietic cell transplantation. Broader findings and caveats from the paper: Hyperexpanded clone frequencies declined over subsequent months; after one year, T-cell counts and TCRbeta diversity were mostly attributed to newly produced T cells. In some patients, high TCRbeta diversity at day 60 was attributed to recipient T cells and intrathymic progenitors that had survived conditioning. The apparently early recovery of alphabetaT-cell counts about two months after transplant reportedly depended on only several hundred rapidly expanded clones that came from non-depleted graft cells.

The protocol used for the library was PCR. TCRdb names Illumina HiSeq 2500 as the instrument used. TCR libraries were prepared with molecular barcoding, using unique molecular identifiers to normalize TCRbeta repertoire quantification. TCRdb redid the processing of the public reads, applying fastp at Q25 and MiXCR, and retained in-frame beta chains. Identical CDR3 proteins give one entry, which carries the most common genes and DNA. In all, the sample holds 700,000 to 950,000 distinct CDR3 sequences, and 15% to 20% of those were seen once. The top ten constitute approximately 5% of the sample. In the case of this clonotype: Its antigen remains unidentified. No much larger clonotype is one base removed from it; base qualities were not supplied.

Explained via the paper, the treatment or condition label denotes: allogeneic hematopoietic cell transplantation with graft depleted of TCRalphabeta T cells and CD19 B cells. The children who served as transplant recipients had been given grafts of TCRalphabeta/CD19-depleted allogeneic hematopoietic cells. From a lookup of the germline V gene (reference sequence), CDR1 and CDR2 are MNHEY and SMNVEV. V is pruned by 7 bases and J by 7 bases, leaving 11 bases of the junction without a gene match. Reading from cysteine to phenylalanine, the CDR3 counts 15 amino acids. Only the CDR3 portion is preserved as DNA: 45 bases, with reading frame beginning at the first base.

Sample: PBMCs, mostly from graft donor cells, taken 360 days after TCRalphabeta/CD19-depleted stem cell transplant. The rearranged chain carries TRBV27 and TRBJ2-3; 10 nucleotides in the junction match TRBD2. The sequence was collected from a male patient between 10 and 17 years old who had a stem cell transplant for acute lymphoblastic leukemia, so the T cells may come from the graft donor. The CDR3 protein: CASTVLAGVRNTQYF. The DNA is as follows: TGTGCCAGCACTGTTCTAGCGGGAGTTAGGAATACGCAGTATTTT.